A selection of T cell receptor beta chains follows, all from one sample in a study of blood T cell repertoires in COVID-19. The method was immunoSEQ multiplex PCR; TCRdb's version includes in-frame clones alone and lacks a portion of them. This table holds 280,000 or so clones, roughly 86% found once. The material sequenced was peripheral blood. The receptors were gathered from a man between 18 and 29 years old with active or convalescent COVID-19. Each CDR3 is given with its conserved first and last residue. A D gene is named only where the DNA matches it firmly. A clone size is listed for some rows: how often the clone was seen (once, few, many), or a class if it is expanded.

D	V	J	size	DNA	CDR3
TRBD1	TRBV25-1	TRBJ1-2	once	TGTGCCAGCAGTGAATATTTTATCGGACAGGGAGCTAACTATGGCTACACCTTC	CASSEYFIGQGANYGYTF
TRBD1	TRBV10-1	TRBJ1-2	.	TGCGCCAGCATCGAACAAGCCCCGACAGGGACACCGCCAATTTCCTATGGCTACACCTTC	CASIEQAPTGTPPISYGYTF
TRBD2	TRBV4-1	TRBJ2-1	.	TGCGCCAGCAGCCAAGACGACGGGACTAGCGGGGGCTTTGAGCAGTTCTTC	CASSQDDGTSGGFEQFF
TRBD2	TRBV10-2	TRBJ2-2	.	TGCGCCACCCCCTTGGCTAGCGGGGGGACGGGCACCGGGGAGCTGTTTTTT	CATPLASGGTGTGELFF
.	TRBV11-2	TRBJ1-2	.	TGTGCCAGCAGCTTAGGGACAGCTTATGGCTACACCTTC	CASSLGTAYGYTF
.	TRBV7-6	TRBJ2-3	once	TGTGCCAGCAGCCACGTGAGGGAAGATACGCAGTATTTT	CASSHVREDTQYF
.	TRBV7-2	TRBJ2-3	.	TGTGCCAGCAGCTTAGAGGGCGGTTGGGGGCTCACAGATACGCAGTATTTT	CASSLEGGWGLTDTQYF
.	TRBV28	TRBJ2-4	.	TGTGCCAGCAGGGCGGGGACAGAAAACATTCAGTACTTC	CASRAGTENIQYF
.	TRBV7-7	TRBJ2-1	.	TGTGCCAGCAGCTTAGGTCGCGGGACTGGAGAGCAGTTCTTC	CASSLGRGTGEQFF
.	TRBV21-1	TRBJ1-2	.	TGTGCCAGCAGCACTCCGGGACAGGGAGAAAATGGCTACACCTTC	CASSTPGQGENGYTF
.	TRBV6-5	TRBJ1-1	.	TGTGCCAGCAGTTACTCACTGCCCGGGGAGGCTTTCTTT	CASSYSLPGEAFF
.	TRBV13	TRBJ2-5	once	TGTGCCAGCAGTAAGACAGGCCTCCAAGAGACCCAGTACTTC	CASSKTGLQETQYF
.	TRBV2	TRBJ2-3	.	TGTGCCCCCCGACACTCTGAATCGACAGATACGCAGTATTTT	CAPRHSESTDTQYF
.	TRBV4-3	TRBJ2-2	.	TGCGCCAGCAGCCACCCCGGGACAACGAACACCGGGGAGCTGTTTTTT	CASSHPGTTNTGELFF
.	TRBV5-1	TRBJ1-1	.	TGCGCCAGCAGCCCTCGAGGGCTAGACACTGAAGCTTTCTTT	CASSPRGLDTEAFF
TRBD1	TRBV19	TRBJ2-1	.	TGTGCCAGTAGTATACAGGGGGCCCTCTCCTACAATGAGCAGTTCTTC	CASSIQGALSYNEQFF